Following are 21 T cell receptor beta chains from one sample sequenced in a study of T cell responses to AZD1222 COVID-19 vaccine. Profiled with immunoSEQ multiplex PCR; TCRdb holds only in-frame clones, not every one. In the table there are approximately 180,000 clones, approximately 90% of which are singletons. Sequences were derived from peripheral blood, sampled on day 0 of AZD1222 vaccination. Receptor source: an adult in good health.

The rearrangement joins TRBV9 to TRBJ1-2; D call uncertain. V lost 6 bases, J lost 8 bases, and 14 bases lay in between. Germline lookup yields CDR1 SGDLS and CDR2 YYNGEE. This CDR3 contains 12 residues. The CDR3 here is CASTLVGIGYTF. The CDR3 coding sequence is TGTGCCAGCACCCTAGTGGGGATCGGCTACACCTTC.

The chain uses TRBV27 and TRBJ2-1, with a weak D call TRBD1 (5 bases). This CDR3 spans 13 amino acids. Germline V gene sequence: CDR1 MNHEY, CDR2 SMNVEV (reference sequence). The V and J ends lost 9 bases and 7 bases respectively, with 16 bases between them. This CDR3 reads CASRRQGGNEQFF. The CDR3 nucleotides read TGTGCCAGTCGACGCCAGGGTGGGAATGAGCAGTTCTTC.

V gene TRBV2 combines with J gene TRBJ2-6; D perhaps matches TRBD2 (5 bases). V gave up 3 bases and J gave up 0 bases, with 12 bases separating them. CDR3 length equals 17 residues. Germline V CDR1 and CDR2: SNHLY, FYNNEI. The CDR3 loop is CASSDRGLLSGANVLTF. The CDR3 region has the DNA TGTGCCAGCAGTGATCGAGGACTGCTCTCTGGGGCCAACGTCCTGACTTTC.

This chain links TRBV27 with TRBJ2-5, with D perhaps matching TRBD2 (6 bases). V was clipped by 3 bases and J by 5 bases, with 19 bases between them. The CDR3 is 16 amino acids. The germline gives CDR1 MNHEY, CDR2 SMNVEV (reference sequence). The CDR3 reads CASSLTGVQRRETQYF. CDR3 nucleotide sequence: TGTGCCAGCAGTTTGACGGGGGTACAGAGGAGGGAGACCCAGTACTTC.

The chain uses TRBV7-2 and TRBJ1-1; D is ambiguous. Trimming shortened V by 5 bases and J by 1 base, and 5 bases separated the two germline ends. CDR3 length: 12 residues. Germline V gene sequence: CDR1 SGHTA, CDR2 FQGNSA. The CDR3 DNA sequence: TGTGCCAGCAGCCCCCAGAACACTGAAGCTTTCTTT. Amino acid sequence: CASSPQNTEAFF.

In this sample, this clone turned up once. V gene TRBV7-9 combines with J gene TRBJ2-7; perhaps TRBD1 as D (5 bases). Trimming took off 1 base at V and 2 bases at J, with 15 bases between the two ends. Germline CDR1 is SEHNR and CDR2 is FQNEAQ (reference sequence). The CDR3 runs 16 residues. As DNA, the CDR3 is TGTGCCAGCAGCTTAGTGATATGGCAGGGTACCTACGAGCAGTACTTC. This encodes CASSLVIWQGTYEQYF.

This chain links TRBV27 with TRBJ2-3, with 10 bases fitting TRBD2. V shed 2 bases and J 0 bases; nucleotides not matched to a gene: 14. Per the germline V gene, CDR1 is MNHEY and CDR2 is SMNVEV (reference sequence). CDR3 length equals 20 residues. The CDR3 here is CASSLAGPLLAGYSTDTQYF. The CDR3 DNA reads as TGTGCCAGCAGTTTAGCGGGCCCCCTACTAGCGGGATATAGCACAGATACGCAGTATTTT.

The V call is TRBV4-1, the J call TRBJ1-2, with TRBD1 identical over 11 bases. J gave up 3 bases and V 3 bases, and 6 bases lay outside the gene matches. CDR1 and CDR2 from the germline V gene are MGHRA and YSYEKL. CDR3 length equals 16 residues. The CDR3 loop reads CASSQLGQGGHYGYTF. DNA for the CDR3: TGCGCCAGCAGCCAGTTGGGACAGGGGGGACACTATGGCTACACCTTC.

CDR3 protein: CASSQGSGTGGWEQYF. The CDR3 region has the DNA TGCGCCAGCAGCCAGGGGTCCGGGACAGGGGGCTGGGAGCAGTACTTC. The chain links TRBV4-1 to TRBJ2-7; 12 nucleotides align to TRBD1. The CDR3 loop spans 16 amino acids. V was clipped by 3 bases and J by 7 bases; unmatched bases: 10. Germline V gene data show CDR1 as MGHRA and CDR2 as YSYEKL.

Concerning this clone itself: Other DNA variants within this sample encode the same CDR3. The J gene is TRBJ2-7, the V gene TRBV3-1 (or the pseudogene TRBV3-2); D ambiguous. The CDR3 covers 14 residues. Trimming shortened V by 4 bases and J by 2 bases, and 12 bases separated the two germline ends. CDR1 is LGHDT and CDR2 is YNNKEL in the germline V gene (reference sequence). In nucleotides, the CDR3 is TGTGCCAGCAGCCCCGAGACGGCTACCTACGAGCAGTACTTC. Translated, it gives CASSPETATYEQYF.

The genes are TRBV6-5 and TRBJ1-2; possible D gene TRBD1, 5 bases. Germline V gives CDR1 MNHEY, CDR2 SVGAGI. CDR3 length equals 15 residues. V was clipped by 2 bases and J by 6 bases, with 16 bases between them. CDR3 coding DNA: TGTGCCAGCAGTTACCGGCCGGGACGGCGAAATGGCTACACCTTC. This codes for CASSYRPGRRNGYTF.

The gene calls are TRBV7-9 and TRBJ2-7, with 8 bases fitting TRBD1. Looked up from germline, CDR1 is SEHNR and CDR2 is FQNEAQ (reference sequence). The J segment lost 3 bases and the V segment lost 6 bases, leaving 7 bases of the junction unmatched. This CDR3 spans 14 amino acids. The CDR3 DNA reads TGTGCCAGCAGTGCCGGGACAGGACACTACGAGCAGTACTTC. Its protein is CASSAGTGHYEQYF.

V usage is TRBV9 and J usage is TRBJ1-3; D uncertain. V lost 0 bases, J lost 11 bases, and 18 bases lay in between. The germline V gene has CDR1 SGDLS and CDR2 YYNGEE. This CDR3 is built from 15 residues. CDR3: CASSVGGGFPLAIYF. The CDR3 bases are TGTGCCAGCAGCGTAGGTGGAGGATTTCCCTTGGCCATATATTTT.

The chain links TRBV6-5 to TRBJ1-5; D is perhaps TRBD1 (6 bases). The CDR3 consists of 13 residues. CDR1 MNHEY and CDR2 SVGAGI come from the germline V gene. V lost 9 bases to trimming and J lost 3 bases, with 12 bases between them. CDR3: CASVTGNNQPQHF. CDR3 DNA sequence: TGTGCCAGTGTTACAGGGAACAATCAGCCCCAGCATTTT.

This clone was seen a single time. V and J are TRBV6-5 and TRBJ2-7; D possibly corresponds to TRBD1 (5 bases). The V gene's germline CDR1 is MNHEY and CDR2 SVGAGI. The ends were cut back, 7 bases at V and 2 bases at J, with 12 bases in the middle. CDR3 size: 13 residues. CDR3 sequence: CASIRDSTYEQYF. The CDR3 nucleotides are TGTGCCAGCATCCGAGACAGCACCTACGAGCAGTACTTC.

The J gene is TRBJ2-7, the V gene TRBV6-2 or TRBV6-3; D is unresolved. Germline V gene data show CDR1 as MNHEY and CDR2 as SVGEGT. The CDR3 is made up of 15 amino acids. V lost 4 bases, J lost 2 bases, and 15 bases lay in between. For the CDR3, the DNA is TGTGCCAGCAGTTCCTGGACGGCCGATACCTACGAGCAGTACTTC. Protein sequence: CASSSWTADTYEQYF.

This chain links TRBV28 with TRBJ1-2; 7 nucleotides line up with TRBD1. The CDR3 covers 16 residues. Germline V gives CDR1 MDHEN, CDR2 SYDVKM. V lost 3 bases and J lost 1; bases outside the gene matches: 8. DNA of the CDR3: TGTGCCAGCAGTTTTCCACAAGGGGGCGGTAACTATGGCTACACCTTC. Translation gives CASSFPQGGGNYGYTF.

On this clone itself: In the same sample, other DNA sequences code for this CDR3. The V and J genes are TRBV3-1 (or the pseudogene TRBV3-2) and TRBJ2-7; 7 bases fit TRBD2. Trimming at V came to 6 bases and at J to 2 bases, leaving 4 bases not matched to a gene. The CDR3 spans 13 residues. In germline, CDR1 is LGHDT, CDR2 YNNKEL (reference sequence). The CDR3 is CASSSGTTYEQYF. Here the CDR3 DNA reads TGTGCCAGCAGTTCCGGGACTACCTACGAGCAGTACTTC.

This clone was detected only once. This sequence joins TRBV28 and TRBJ1-5; possibly TRBD1 for D (5 bases). V shed 7 bases and J shed 6 bases, with 13 bases lying between them. This CDR3 comprises 13 residues. Germline CDR1 and CDR2: MDHEN and SYDVKM. CDR3 DNA: TGTGCCAGCACCCGGGACTTCGGTCAGCCCCAGCATTTT. Its translation is CASTRDFGQPQHF.

The rearrangement links TRBV19 to TRBJ2-7; D tentatively fits TRBD1 or TRBD2 (5 bases each). Germline CDR1 LNHDA, CDR2 SQIVND (reference sequence). Trimming removed 5 bases at V and 5 bases at J, with 13 bases between. This CDR3 has 13 amino acids. The CDR3 sequence is CASSGDAVHEQYF. DNA of the CDR3: TGTGCCAGTAGTGGGGACGCAGTCCACGAGCAGTACTTC.

DNA for the CDR3: TGTGCCAGCAGCGTCCAGACAGGATACGAGCAGTACTTC. This sequence encodes CASSVQTGYEQYF. The chain is built from TRBV9 and TRBJ2-7, with D tentatively TRBD1 (6 bases). V lost 2 bases and J 4 bases, leaving 10 bases between the germline ends. The CDR3 is 13 amino acids. Germline V gene sequence: CDR1 SGDLS, CDR2 YYNGEE.